Below are 7 T cell receptor beta chains sequenced from a single sample in a study of CD8+ T cells in alopecia areata listed by TCRdb under 2018. Read against the paper, the sample's treatment or condition label means: oral pan-JAK inhibitor, 5-10 mg twice daily. Library method: the immunoSEQ multiplex PCR assay. RNA was extracted from all samples and reverse transcribed into cDNA, which served as template for TCR sequencing. As stored in TCRdb, this immuneACCESS dataset retains in-frame rearrangements with V and J assigned. A fraction of the clones does not appear; measured against another copy, unresolved V genes explain less than half of the discrepancy, and the remainder lacks a known reason. In all, the sample holds roughly 220,000 clones, and roughly two fifths of those were seen once. The leading ten clones occupy 0.48% of the sample. This specimen consisted of CD4+ T cells sorted from blood, obtained at week 34, from a patient treated with tofacitinib. The receptors derive from a human donor with alopecia areata.

This clone was picked up a small number of times. CDR3 residues: CSVGPRLAETYEQYF. In nucleotides, the CDR3 is TGCAGCGTCGGACCTAGACTAGCGGAGACGTACGAGCAGTACTTC. The chain couples TRBV29-1 to TRBJ2-7; TRBD2 agrees at 9 bases. Trimming removed 6 bases from V and 4 bases from J; junction bases left unmatched: 13. Looked up from germline, CDR1 is SQVTM and CDR2 is ANQGSEA. The CDR3 consists of 15 residues.

V is TRBV5-1 and J is TRBJ1-5; possibly TRBD1 for D (5 bases). Per germline, CDR1 SGHRS and CDR2 YFSETQ. Trimming stripped 4 bases from V and 4 bases from J, with 9 bases between. This CDR3 has 13 residues. CDR3 DNA: TGCGCCAGCAGCCCGGGACTGAATCAGCCCCAGCATTTT. Amino acid sequence: CASSPGLNQPQHF.

This clone occurred a few times. The chain carries TRBV6-6 and TRBJ1-5, with 8 bases identical to TRBD1. CDR3 size: 14 residues. Trimming at V came to 7 bases and at J to 6 bases, leaving 8 bases not matched to a gene. Germline V CDR1 and CDR2: MNHNY, SVGAGI (reference sequence). The CDR3 reads CASTKDRAGQPQHF. Written as DNA, the CDR3 is TGTGCCAGCACCAAGGACAGGGCAGGTCAGCCCCAGCATTTT.

V gene TRBV29-1 combines with J gene TRBJ1-2, with TRBD1 identical over 9 bases. Germline V CDR1 and CDR2: SQVTM, ANQGSEA. The CDR3 contains 13 residues. V lost 4 bases, J lost 3 bases, and 3 bases stayed unmatched. The DNA of the CDR3 is TGCAGCGTTGGGACAGGGGAAGACTATGGCTACACCTTC. Translated: CSVGTGEDYGYTF.

The chain links TRBV6-5 to TRBJ2-1, with D possibly matching TRBD1 (6 bases). Germline CDR1 reads MNHEY; CDR2 reads SVGAGI. CDR3 size: 15 residues. Trimming removed 6 bases at V and 5 bases at J, with 17 bases between. The CDR3 DNA reads as TGTGCCAGCAGGAGAGGACAGACCAGAAACAATGAGCAGTTCTTC. This encodes CASRRGQTRNNEQFF.

The table lists this clone with a count of one. The J gene is TRBJ1-1, the V gene TRBV4-1, with D tentatively TRBD1 (6 bases). The V end was cut by 3 bases, the J end by 1 base, with 15 bases between. CDR1 is MGHRA, CDR2 YSYEKL, per germline. The CDR3 has 16 amino acids. The CDR3 here is CASSQPPDRKNTEAFF. DNA of the CDR3: TGCGCCAGCAGCCAGCCTCCGGACAGAAAGAACACTGAAGCTTTCTTT.

The rearrangement uses TRBV27 and TRBJ2-3, with no clear D. Germline V CDR1 and CDR2: MNHEY, SMNVEV (reference sequence). This CDR3 contains 12 residues. The V and J ends lost 6 bases and 6 bases respectively, with 10 bases between them. CDR3 bases: TGTGCCAGCAGCCCAGCCCTTGATACGCAGTATTTT. It codes for CASSPALDTQYF.